These T cell receptor beta chains were read from a single sample in a study of blood T cell repertoires in COVID-19. Measured with immunoSEQ multiplex PCR; TCRdb has only the in-frame clones, and not every one. Among about 140,000 clones listed, almost 90% were seen once. Sequencing was performed on peripheral blood. The receptors come from a woman aged 55-75 years with acute or convalescent COVID-19. Each CDR3 is given with its conserved first and last residue. The D gene is left open where the match is weak. Clone size is given for some rows only: seen once, a few or many times, or a class if the clone is expanded.

>.|TRBD1|TRBV24-1|TRBJ1-2
CATSEAGTGAWNYGYTF
TGTGCCACCAGTGAGGCGGGGACAGGGGCCTGGAACTATGGCTACACCTTC
>.|TRBD2|TRBV19|TRBJ2-7
CASTTRRSGGGYEQYF
TGTGCCAGTACCACCAGGCGATCGGGAGGGGGATACGAGCAGTACTTC
>once|TRBD2|TRBV5-4|TRBJ2-3
CASSPGGGFDTQYF
TGTGCCAGCAGCCCCGGCGGGGGGTTTGATACGCAGTATTTT
>.|TRBD2|TRBV20-1|TRBJ2-3
CSARRAGGQYF
TGCAGTGCCAGGAGGGCGGGAGGGCAGTATTTT
>.|.|TRBV9|TRBJ1-6
CASSRTPPGDSPLHF
TGTGCCAGCAGCCGGACTCCGCCAGGGGATTCACCCCTCCACTTT
>.|.|TRBV14|TRBJ1-3
CASSQGVRSPNTIYF
TGTGCCAGCAGCCAAGGGGTACGGAGCCCGAACACCATATATTTT
>.|TRBD1|TRBV29-1|TRBJ2-7
CSVERQGSSEQYF
TGCAGCGTTGAACGACAGGGTTCCTCCGAGCAGTACTTC
>.|.|TRBV28|TRBJ1-5
CASSIRQTFNQPQHF
TGTGCCAGCAGTATAAGACAGACGTTTAATCAGCCCCAGCATTTT
>.|.|TRBV5-1|TRBJ2-3
CASSLGQYSDTQYF
TGCGCCAGCAGCTTGGGTCAGTATTCAGATACGCAGTATTTT
>.|TRBD1|TRBV19|TRBJ2-3
CASSIIGDRQHTDTQYF
TGTGCCAGTAGTATAATCGGGGACAGACAGCACACAGATACGCAGTATTTT
>.|TRBD1|TRBV10-3|TRBJ1-5
CAITDNRDRVCQPQHF
TGTGCCATCACCGATAACCGGGACAGGGTATGCCAGCCCCAGCATTTT
>.|.|TRBV19|TRBJ2-2
CASSGRVNTGELFF
TGTGCCAGTAGTGGCAGGGTTAACACCGGGGAGCTGTTTTTT
>once|TRBD1|TRBV19|TRBJ2-3
CASSIWTGYSDTQYF
TGTGCCAGTAGTATATGGACAGGGTATTCGGATACGCAGTATTTT
>.|TRBD1|TRBV7-9|TRBJ1-4
CASSSGTANEKLFF
TGTGCCAGCAGCTCCGGGACAGCGAATGAAAAACTGTTTTTT
>.|.|TRBV7-9|TRBJ1-3
CASSPRRGPRGSGNTIYF
TGTGCCAGCAGCCCACGTAGGGGACCGCGGGGCTCCGGAAACACCATATATTTT
>.|TRBD1|TRBV6-5|TRBJ2-2
CASSRDSSGAGELFF
TGTGCCAGCTCCCGGGACAGCTCGGGCGCCGGGGAGCTGTTTTTT
>.|.|TRBV19|TRBJ2-5
CASSPAPRETQYF
TGTGCCAGTAGCCCCGCCCCGAGGGAGACCCAGTACTTC
>.|TRBD2|TRBV6-6|TRBJ2-7
CASSSGGGWTYEQYF
TGTGCCAGCAGTTCCGGGGGGGGGTGGACTTACGAGCAGTACTTC
>.|.|TRBV5-4|TRBJ1-3
CASSLQGSGNTIYF
TGTGCCAGCAGCTTACAGGGCTCTGGAAACACCATATATTTT
>.|TRBD1|TRBV28|TRBJ1-2
CASRSTGDYGYTF
TGTGCCAGCAGGTCGACAGGGGACTATGGCTACACCTTC
>.|.|TRBV7-6|TRBJ2-2
CASSGGRREWSTGELFF
TGTGCCAGCAGCGGAGGTCGGCGGGAATGGAGCACCGGGGAGCTGTTTTTT
>.|.|TRBV2|TRBJ1-2
CASSFGLGYGYTF
TGTGCCAGCAGTTTCGGACTAGGCTATGGCTACACCTTC
>few|.|TRBV24-1|TRBJ2-1
CATSDVGEYNEQFF
TGTGCCACCAGCGACGTGGGAGAATACAATGAGCAGTTCTTC
>.|TRBD2|TRBV9|TRBJ2-2
CASSVSWRGANTGELFF
TGTGCCAGCAGCGTATCGTGGCGGGGGGCTAACACCGGGGAGCTGTTTTTT
>.|TRBD1|TRBV6-5|TRBJ2-2
CASSYGQGVNTGELFF
TGTGCCAGCAGTTACGGGCAGGGGGTTAACACCGGGGAGCTGTTTTTT
>once|TRBD1|TRBV6-5|TRBJ1-2
CAIVGQALLNYGYTF
TGTGCCATAGTAGGACAGGCCTTACTCAACTATGGCTACACCTTC
>.|.|TRBV19|TRBJ1-2
CASTQRGFDGYTF
TGTGCCAGTACCCAACGGGGGTTTGATGGCTACACCTTC
>.|TRBD2|TRBV7-7|TRBJ2-3
CASSLGTSGGSRTDTQYF
TGTGCTAGCAGCCTGGGGACTAGCGGGGGGTCTCGCACAGATACGCAGTATTTT
>.|TRBD2|TRBV5-1|TRBJ2-1
CASSLDSGGAYEQFF
TGCGCCAGCAGCTTGGATAGCGGGGGGGCTTATGAGCAGTTCTTC
>once|.|TRBV7-3|TRBJ2-1
CASSLTAGQVGSYNEQFF
TGTGCCAGCAGCTTAACTGCCGGTCAGGTCGGCTCCTACAATGAGCAGTTCTTC
>.|TRBD2|TRBV5-1|TRBJ2-5
CASSHGLAGHSQETQYF
TGCGCCAGCAGCCACGGACTAGCGGGTCACTCCCAAGAGACCCAGTACTTC
>.|.|TRBV7-2|TRBJ2-3
CASSFLGTDTQYF
TGTGCCAGCAGCTTCTTAGGCACAGATACGCAGTATTTT
>.|TRBD1|TRBV7-9|TRBJ1-6
CASSRRRGQGSYNSPLHF
TGTGCCAGCAGCCGCCGCCGGGGACAGGGCTCCTATAATTCACCCCTCCACTTT
>.|TRBD1|TRBV5-4|TRBJ2-1
CASSPRQGDYNEQFF
TGTGCCAGCAGCCCTCGACAGGGAGACTACAATGAGCAGTTCTTC
>.|.|TRBV5-4|TRBJ2-7
CASSRDNYEQYF
TGTGCCAGCAGCCGGGACAATTACGAGCAGTACTTC
>.|.|TRBV5-4|TRBJ2-5
CASSLVQGTQETQYF
TGTGCCAGCAGCTTGGTGCAGGGGACCCAAGAGACCCAGTACTTC
>.|TRBD1|TRBV29-1|TRBJ2-1
CSVRLQPGQWVFF
TGCAGCGTTCGGTTACAACCGGGACAGTGGGTATTCTTC
>.|.|TRBV7-9|TRBJ2-7
CASSLVKGYEQYF
TGTGCCAGCAGCTTAGTAAAGGGGTACGAGCAGTACTTC
>.|.|TRBV5-1|TRBJ2-5
CASSYQGGGETQYF
TGCGCCAGCAGTTACCAAGGGGGTGGGGAGACCCAGTACTTC
>.|TRBD1|TRBV19|TRBJ1-1
CASSINPGQLNTEAFF
TGTGCCAGTAGTATCAATCCGGGACAGCTGAACACTGAAGCTTTCTTT
>.|.|TRBV9|TRBJ2-2
CASSVVLNTGELFF
TGTGCCAGCAGCGTCGTTTTAAACACCGGGGAGCTGTTTTTT
>.|TRBD2|TRBV2|TRBJ2-2
CASSPGGIF
TGTGCCAGCAGCCCCGGGGGGATTTTT
>.|.|TRBV6-6|TRBJ2-2
CASNAWRNTGELFF
TGTGCCAGCAATGCATGGAGGAACACCGGGGAGCTGTTTTTT
>.|TRBD2|TRBV5-1|TRBJ2-3
CASSLAKLAGGSTDTQYF
TGCGCCAGCAGCTTGGCCAAACTAGCGGGGGGCTCCACAGATACGCAGTATTTT
>.|.|TRBV27|TRBJ1-5
CASSLMGSYQPQHF
TGTGCCAGCAGTTTAATGGGCAGTTATCAGCCCCAGCATTTT
>.|.|TRBV9|TRBJ1-1
CASSVGPGTEAFF
TGTGCCAGCAGCGTGGGGCCGGGCACTGAAGCTTTCTTT
>few|TRBD1|TRBV12-3/TRBV12-4|TRBJ2-2
CASRGTGAGELFF
TGTGCCAGCAGGGGGACAGGGGCAGGGGAGCTGTTTTTT
>once|.|TRBV12-3/TRBV12-4|TRBJ1-3
CATFRRPSTIYF
TGTGCCACCTTCCGGCGACCTAGCACCATATATTTT
>.|.|TRBV30|TRBJ1-2
CAWSPQTGVGGYTF
TGTGCCTGGAGTCCTCAAACCGGGGTAGGCGGCTACACCTTC
>.|TRBD1|TRBV19|TRBJ2-3
CASSGRQGTDTQYF
TGTGCCAGTAGTGGGAGACAGGGGACAGATACGCAGTATTTT
>.|.|TRBV4-3|TRBJ1-1
CASSQDNGNLQNTEAFF
TGCGCCAGCAGCCAAGATAACGGGAACCTCCAAAACACTGAAGCTTTCTTT
>.|.|TRBV5-1|TRBJ1-4
CASSLGGATTNEKLFF
TGCGCCAGCAGCTTGGGAGGAGCAACAACTAATGAAAAACTGTTTTTT
>.|TRBD1|TRBV5-1|TRBJ1-5
CASSWTGMDQPQHF
TGCGCCAGCAGCTGGACAGGGATGGATCAGCCCCAGCATTTT